Below are 9 T cell receptor beta chains sequenced from a single sample in a study of shared clonotypes between healthy human individuals. Sequencing was performed with immunoSEQ multiplex PCR; in TCRdb, only in-frame clones are kept and a portion is missing. Counted here are roughly 1,600,000 clones, less than 99% occurring once; the ten biggest clones make up 0.36%. The sequenced material came from naive CD4+ T cells sorted from blood. As for subset: CD45RA+ positively selected. The receptors here all came from a man between 25 and 39 years old in good health.

This clone was recorded only once. The gene calls are TRBV9 and TRBJ2-7; no clear D. There are 15 residues in the CDR3. Trimming took 0 bases from V and 6 from J, leaving 16 bases between them. Germline V gene lookup returns CDR1 SGDLS and CDR2 YYNGEE. The CDR3 region has the DNA TGTGCCAGCAGCGTAGACGTTACTAACCCGATCGAGCAGTACTTC. The encoded protein is CASSVDVTNPIEQYF.

The chain combines TRBV2 with TRBJ1-4, with D possibly matching TRBD1 (6 bases). The CDR3 totals 12 residues. The germline V and J ends were trimmed by 7 bases and 12 bases, with 15 bases remaining between them. Per the germline V gene, CDR1 is SNHLY and CDR2 is FYNNEI. CDR3 in amino acids: CASTGDTIQLFF. The CDR3 DNA is TGTGCCAGCACAGGGGATACGATTCAACTGTTTTTT.

CDR3 nucleotide sequence: TGCAGCGTTCAAGCAGGGGGCGGTGGCTACACCTTC. Translation: CSVQAGGGGYTF. The chain joins TRBV29-1 to TRBJ1-2; 8 nucleotides align to TRBD1. The trim removed 5 bases at V and 7 bases at J, leaving 6 bases unmatched. The CDR3 is made up of 12 amino acids. The germline gives CDR1 SQVTM, CDR2 ANQGSEA.

V usage is TRBV4-2 and J usage is TRBJ2-7; 7 bases fit TRBD2. With 1 base clipped from V and 4 bases from J, the junction kept 16 bases outside the gene matches. The CDR3 sequence is 18 residues long. CDR1 is LGHNA and CDR2 is YNFKEQ in the germline V gene. CDR3 amino acids: CASSQVVSGGSSVYEQYF. CDR3 DNA: TGTGCCAGCAGCCAAGTCGTGAGTGGCGGGAGTTCTGTTTACGAGCAGTACTTC.

The count of this clone is one. The chain joins TRBV14 to TRBJ2-1; 8 positions match TRBD1. In germline, CDR1 is SGHDN, CDR2 FVKESK. There are 16 residues in the CDR3. The J segment lost 7 bases and the V segment lost 0 bases, leaving 8 bases of the junction unmatched. As DNA, the CDR3 is TGTGCCAGCAGCCAAGATTTAGGCAGGGGGCGAAATGAGCAGTTCTTC. Its translation is CASSQDLGRGRNEQFF.

The chain links TRBV28 to TRBJ2-6; D not certain. The CDR3 contains 15 residues. The germline V gene encodes CDR1 MDHEN and CDR2 SYDVKM. V lost 5 bases and J 1 base, leaving 9 bases between the germline ends. CDR3 residues: CASSKRVSGANVLTF. In DNA, the CDR3 is TGTGCCAGCAGTAAAAGGGTATCTGGGGCCAACGTCCTGACTTTC.

V gene TRBV5-1 combines with J gene TRBJ2-3; 10 nucleotides line up with TRBD2. Germline CDR1 and CDR2: SGHRS and YFSETQ. The CDR3 sequence is 16 residues long. V trimming: 2 bases; J trimming: 4 bases; junction bases outside the gene matches: 7. CDR3 DNA: TGCGCCAGCAGCTTTGTCCTAGCGGGAGCCCCAGATACGCAGTATTTT. This gives the protein CASSFVLAGAPDTQYF. Full variable domain (rest looked up from reference TRBV5-1 and TRBJ2-3): KAGVTQTPRYLIKTRGQQVTLSCSPISGHRSVSWYQQTPGQGLQFLFEYFSETQRNKGNFPGRFSGRQFSNSRSEMNVSTLELGDSALYLCASSFVLAGAPDTQYFGPGTRLTVL.

This chain uses TRBV4-1 with TRBJ2-1; 13 bases map to TRBD2. The CDR3 is made up of 15 amino acids. V was pared by 4 bases and J by 7 bases, with 4 bases of the junction left unmatched. In germline, CDR1 is MGHRA, CDR2 YSYEKL. The CDR3 DNA reads as TGCGCCAGCAGCCCCCTGGGACTAGCGGGGAATGAGCAGTTCTTC. It specifies CASSPLGLAGNEQFF.

The chain carries TRBV5-1 and TRBJ1-1; D uncertain. Germline V gene sequence: CDR1 SGHRS, CDR2 YFSETQ. V gave up 2 bases and J gave up 0 bases, with 5 bases separating them. This CDR3 comprises 13 residues. Here the CDR3 reads CASSFKLNTEAFF. The DNA for the CDR3 is TGCGCCAGCAGCTTCAAGTTGAACACTGAAGCTTTCTTT.